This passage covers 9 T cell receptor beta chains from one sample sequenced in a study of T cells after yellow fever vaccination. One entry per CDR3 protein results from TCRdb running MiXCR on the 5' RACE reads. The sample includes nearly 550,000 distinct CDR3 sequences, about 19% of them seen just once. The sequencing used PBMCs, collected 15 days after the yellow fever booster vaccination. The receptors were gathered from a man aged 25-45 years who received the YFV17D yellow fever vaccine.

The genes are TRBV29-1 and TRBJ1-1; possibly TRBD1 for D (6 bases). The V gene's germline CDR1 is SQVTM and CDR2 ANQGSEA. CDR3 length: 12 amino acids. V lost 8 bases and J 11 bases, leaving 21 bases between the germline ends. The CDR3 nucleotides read TGCAGCTCCTCCAGTGGGGGGGGCGAGGCTTTCTTT. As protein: CSSSSGGGEAFF. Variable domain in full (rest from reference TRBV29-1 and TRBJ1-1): SAVISQKPSRDICQRGTSLTIQCQVDSQVTMMFWYRQQPGQSLTLIATANQGSEATYESGFVIDKFPISRPNLTFSTLTVSNMSPEDSSIYLCSSSSGGGEAFFGQGTRLTVV.

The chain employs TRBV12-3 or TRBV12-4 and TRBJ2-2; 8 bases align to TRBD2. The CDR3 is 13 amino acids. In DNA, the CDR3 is TGTGCTGGAGCGGGAGAGAACACCGGGGAGCTGTTTTTT. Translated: CAGAGENTGELFF.

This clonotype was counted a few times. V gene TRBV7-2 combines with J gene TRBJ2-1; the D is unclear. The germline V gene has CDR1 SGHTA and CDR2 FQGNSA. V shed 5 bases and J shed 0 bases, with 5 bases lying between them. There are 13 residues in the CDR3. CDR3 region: CASSVNSYNEQFF. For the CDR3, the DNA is TGTGCCAGCAGCGTAAACTCCTACAATGAGCAGTTCTTC.

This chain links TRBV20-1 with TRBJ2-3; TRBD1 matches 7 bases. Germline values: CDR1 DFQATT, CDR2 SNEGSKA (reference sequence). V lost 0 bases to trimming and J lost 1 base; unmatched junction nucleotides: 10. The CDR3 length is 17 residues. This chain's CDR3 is CSARDLGSQGGTDTQYF. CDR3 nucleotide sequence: TGCAGTGCTAGAGATCTGGGGAGCCAGGGGGGCACAGATACGCAGTATTTT.

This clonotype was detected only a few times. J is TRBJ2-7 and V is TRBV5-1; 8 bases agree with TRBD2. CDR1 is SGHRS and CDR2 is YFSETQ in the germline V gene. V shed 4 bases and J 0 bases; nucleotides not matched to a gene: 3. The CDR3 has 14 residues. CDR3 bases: TGCGCCAGCAGCCAGCGGGAGCGCTCCTACGAGCAGTACTTC. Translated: CASSQRERSYEQYF.

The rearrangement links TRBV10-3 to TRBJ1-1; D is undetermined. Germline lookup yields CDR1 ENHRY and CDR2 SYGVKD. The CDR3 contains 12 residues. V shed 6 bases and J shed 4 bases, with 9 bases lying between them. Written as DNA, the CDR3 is TGTGCCATCAGGGATATCGGCACTGAAGCTTTCTTT. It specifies CAIRDIGTEAFF.

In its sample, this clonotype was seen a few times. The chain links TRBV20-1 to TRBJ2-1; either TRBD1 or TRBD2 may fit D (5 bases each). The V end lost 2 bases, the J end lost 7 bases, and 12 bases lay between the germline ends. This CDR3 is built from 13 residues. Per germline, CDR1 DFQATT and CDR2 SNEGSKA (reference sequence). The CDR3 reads CSARRDRVNEQFF. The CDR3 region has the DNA TGCAGTGCTAGAAGGGACCGCGTTAATGAGCAGTTCTTC.

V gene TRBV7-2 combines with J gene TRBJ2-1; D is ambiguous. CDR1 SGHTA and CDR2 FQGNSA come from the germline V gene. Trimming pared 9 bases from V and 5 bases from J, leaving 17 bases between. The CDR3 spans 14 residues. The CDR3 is CASSFWRSHNEQFF. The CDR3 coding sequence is TGTGCCAGTTCCTTTTGGCGGAGCCACAATGAGCAGTTCTTC.

The CDR3 loop reads CASSYGSYAGELFF. CDR3 DNA: TGTGCCAGCAGCTACGGGAGTTATGCCGGGGAGCTGTTTTTT. The chain combines TRBV6-2 or TRBV6-3 with TRBJ2-2; the D gene is possibly TRBD2 (6 bases). V lost 6 bases, J lost 6 bases, and 14 bases lay in between. Germline V gene lookup returns CDR1 MNHEY and CDR2 SVGEGT. The CDR3 covers 14 residues.